This TCR beta chain was recorded in a study of technical replicates of blood from a few donors. Per germline, CDR1 SGHRS and CDR2 YFSETQ. The ends lost 2 bases at V and 1 base at J; junction bases unmatched: 3. This CDR3 spans 16 amino acids. Using immunoSEQ multiplex PCR, the repertoire was profiled, and TCRdb retains in-frame clones only, with some absent. The sample shows around 13,000 clones, around 85% of them seen only once. The sequencing input was PBMCs. V and J are TRBV5-1 and TRBJ1-5; 10 nucleotides agree with TRBD1. This receptor was taken from a human donor in good health. CDR3 residues: CASSLTGQGSNQPQHF. The CDR3, as DNA: TGCGCCAGCAGCTTAACGGGACAGGGGAGCAATCAGCCCCAGCATTTT.